This note documents a single TCR beta chain sequence. Its specific antigen is unknown. Base-call qualities are not available, and no considerably larger clone is one nucleotide away. The data are from a study of blood T cell repertoires in COVID-19 (dated by TCRdb to 2020 to 2021). In the study overall: Samples covering the acute and convalescent phases of COVID-19 were provided by collaborators in the United States, Italy and Spain. The material from the prospective study consisted of cDNA or gDNA derived from T cells, B-cell-depleted T cells, or PBMCs. The sample metadata nearly always contained a de-identified subject ID, COVID-19 status, age in years and sex. Samples were obtained from the ongoing ImmuneRACE study (first 160 participants) and from roughly 1,300 subjects provided by 6 global collaborators. Where available, HLA class I and class II types were obtained from metadata supplied by the sample provider rather than from assay-based typing. The repertoires were released in a freely available public database intended as a resource for research on the immune response to SARS-CoV-2. The dataset comprised deeply sampled blood TCRbeta repertoires from subjects exposed to, actively infected with, or recovered from COVID-19.

In Seattle, one collaborating source enrolled patients while the infection was active and tracked those patients longitudinally over the course of disease. Each collaborating institution followed its own protocols to collect whole blood in K2EDTA tubes. Collaborator samples were shipped for TCRbeta analysis as frozen whole blood, isolated PBMCs, or DNA extracted from either sample type. Study-wide findings and limitations: The quantity of clinical and demographic metadata differed by source and by participant and was supplied without curation.

The CDR3 measures 19 amino acids from cysteine to phenylalanine. Solely the CDR3 DNA is kept, with 57 bases framed from the first base. Relative to germline, V is missing 6 bases and J is missing 2 bases, with 16 bases of the junction outside any gene match. The germline V gene yields MNHEY for CDR1 and SVGEGT for CDR2. The immunoSEQ Assay, a bias-controlled multiplex PCR, was used to amplify TCRbeta CDR3 regions from genomic DNA. Under the source paper's analysis protocol: Nucleated cell counts per sample were estimated from amplification of reference gene primers within the assay. To quantify the absolute abundance of each unique TCRbeta CDR3 rearrangement, sequence reads were collapsed and filtered. For each sample, productive Simpson clonality was calculated by taking the square root of Simpson's diversity index across productive rearrangements. Here the immuneACCESS table is served through TCRdb, limited to in-frame sequences with V and J called. Missing clones are a known gap in these copies; in checked studies unresolved V genes cover under half, and the rest lacks a known reason. V and J calls and clone size follow that table, whereas D and trimming were derived from the DNA. For this sample the table gives some 300,000 clones, of which 80% to 90% were detected only once. The top ten constitute 5.5% to 8% of the sample.

Sample: peripheral blood. The sequence links TRBV6-2 or TRBV6-3 to TRBJ2-6; TRBD1 matches 7 bases in the middle. The source of this sequence is a woman aged 45-60 years with COVID-19, enrolled during active disease. The CDR3 has the sequence CASSTHRQGGATGANVLTF. The DNA is as follows: TGTGCCAGCAGCACACACCGTCAAGGGGGCGCGACTGGGGCCAACGTCCTGACTTTC.